The 32 T cell receptor beta chains listed next were all sequenced from one sample in a study of blood T cell repertoires in COVID-19. Sequenced by immunoSEQ multiplex PCR; TCRdb stores in-frame clones only, minus some. The table has around 99,000 clones, roughly 88% seen once. Material: peripheral blood. The receptors were sampled from a man aged 50-60 years with active or convalescent COVID-19.

The chain joins TRBV27 to TRBJ1-1; no clear D. This CDR3 spans 15 amino acids. Trimming removed 0 bases from V and 3 bases from J, with 11 bases in between. Germline assignment: CDR1 MNHEY and CDR2 SMNVEV (reference sequence). CDR3 nucleotide sequence: TGTGCCAGCAGTTTATCAACTTCCGGGGACACTGAAGCTTTCTTT. Its protein is CASSLSTSGDTEAFF.

The chain's CDR3 is CASSSVGQGYTYEQYF. The DNA for the CDR3 is TGTGCCAGCAGTTCAGTAGGACAGGGCTATACCTACGAGCAGTACTTC. The rearrangement joins TRBV28 to TRBJ2-7; 8 positions match TRBD1. The V gene end was trimmed by 4 bases and the J gene end by 2 bases; junction bases not matched to a gene: 10. CDR3 length: 16 amino acids. Germline V gene data show CDR1 as MDHEN and CDR2 as SYDVKM.

This chain joins TRBV5-6 and TRBJ2-1; 7 bases fit TRBD1. The germline V gene encodes CDR1 SGHDT and CDR2 YYEEEE. The V gene end was trimmed by 7 bases and the J gene end by 0 bases; junction bases not matched to a gene: 7. CDR3 length: 15 residues. The CDR3 DNA sequence: TGTGCCAGCTATCCAGGGGGAAACTCCTACAATGAGCAGTTCTTC. The encoded protein is CASYPGGNSYNEQFF.

This clone was counted only a few times. This chain uses TRBV11-3 with TRBJ2-1; 10 positions agree with TRBD1. The CDR3 is 15 residues long. The J segment lost 6 bases and the V segment lost 0 bases, leaving 2 bases of the junction unmatched. Germline V lookup: CDR1 SGHNT, CDR2 YENEEA. In nucleotides, the CDR3 is TGTGCCAGCAGCTTAGAGGGGACAGGGGTCAATGAGCAGTTCTTC. Its translation: CASSLEGTGVNEQFF.

The V call is TRBV19, the J call TRBJ2-7, with 8 bases matching TRBD2. Germline V lookup: CDR1 LNHDA, CDR2 SQIVND (reference sequence). The CDR3 extends over 15 amino acids. J lost 7 bases, V lost 3 bases, and 11 bases had no gene match. CDR3 sequence: CASSMVAGGGREQYF. The CDR3 DNA sequence: TGTGCCAGTAGTATGGTGGCGGGGGGCGGAAGGGAGCAGTACTTC.

The V gene is TRBV6-5, the J gene TRBJ2-7; 8 bases align to TRBD2. Trimming at V came to 6 bases and at J to 4 bases, leaving 8 bases not matched to a gene. CDR1 MNHEY and CDR2 SVGAGI come from the germline V gene. The CDR3 is made up of 14 amino acids. CDR3 protein: CASRPGGVGYEQYF. Written as DNA, the CDR3 is TGTGCCAGCAGGCCCGGGGGGGTTGGATACGAGCAGTACTTC.

The chain combines TRBV6-2 or TRBV6-3 with TRBJ2-7, with TRBD2 identical over 7 bases. CDR3 length: 12 residues. Germline V gene lookup returns CDR1 MNHEY and CDR2 SVGEGT. V dropped 6 bases and J dropped 6; count of bases not matched to a gene: 5. As DNA, the CDR3 is TGTGCCAGCAGCTTACTAGCGACCGAGCAGTACTTC. It codes for CASSLLATEQYF.

The chain links TRBV30 to TRBJ1-1; D gene ambiguous. Germline V CDR1 and CDR2: GTSNPN, SVGIG (reference sequence). This CDR3 region has 14 residues. V gave up 0 bases and J gave up 8 bases, with 16 bases separating them. The CDR3 coding sequence is TGTGCCTGGAGTGTATTACTTCGTCAAGCAGAAGCTTTCTTT. Protein product: CAWSVLLRQAEAFF.

The sample holds one count of this clone. V gene TRBV5-1 combines with J gene TRBJ2-2, with TRBD2 matching over 14 bases. Germline trimming cut 4 bases from V and 3 bases from J; bases unmatched to any gene: 5. Germline-derived CDR1 and CDR2 are SGHRS and YFSETQ. CDR3 length equals 17 residues. CDR3 sequence reads: CASSQGLAGVDTGELFF. The DNA for the CDR3 is TGCGCCAGCAGCCAGGGACTAGCGGGAGTTGACACCGGGGAGCTGTTTTTT.

This chain's CDR3 is CASSLNRVGQYF. DNA for the CDR3: TGTGCCAGCAGCTTAAACAGGGTTGGGCAGTACTTC. The rearrangement uses TRBV11-2 and TRBJ2-7, with D possibly TRBD1 on 6 matching bases. Germline V gene lookup returns CDR1 SGHAT and CDR2 FQNNGV. The CDR3 extends over 12 amino acids. Deletions cut 2 bases from V and 9 bases from J, with 11 bases between.

The V and J genes are TRBV28 and TRBJ1-1, with 8 bases lining up with TRBD1. With V trimmed by 2 bases and J by 8 bases, 16 bases remained unmatched. Germline V gene data show CDR1 as MDHEN and CDR2 as SYDVKM. The CDR3 extends over 17 amino acids. The CDR3 region is CASSLHGRGRSSQEAFF. CDR3 bases: TGTGCCAGCAGTTTACATGGCAGGGGGCGATCGAGCCAAGAAGCTTTCTTT.

This clone was recorded only once. The rearrangement links TRBV11-2 to TRBJ2-7, with 11 nucleotides matching TRBD1. J gave up 3 bases and V 5 bases, and 15 bases lay outside the gene matches. The CDR3 runs to 18 residues. Germline loops: CDR1 SGHAT, CDR2 FQNNGV. The CDR3 sequence is CASSPVSRDRGKIYEQYF. The CDR3 DNA reads TGTGCCAGCAGCCCAGTTAGTAGGGACAGGGGGAAGATCTACGAGCAGTACTTC.

In this sample, this clone turned up a few times. The chain couples TRBV5-5 to TRBJ2-1; TRBD2 aligns across 9 bases. Trimming at V came to 3 bases and at J to 4 bases, leaving 14 bases not matched to a gene. Germline V CDR1 and CDR2: SGHKS, YYEKEE (reference sequence). The CDR3 covers 18 residues. DNA of the CDR3: TGTGCCAGCAGCTACCTAGGCTTCGCTAGCGGGATTTACAATGAGCAGTTCTTC. As protein: CASSYLGFASGIYNEQFF.

V and J are TRBV2 and TRBJ2-1; tentatively, D is TRBD2 (6 bases). Trimming left V 5 bases short and J 7 bases short, with 9 bases between. This CDR3 is 12 amino acids long. Germline V lookup: CDR1 SNHLY, CDR2 FYNNEI. Here the CDR3 DNA reads TGTGCCAGCAGTCCCGGGAGAAATGAGCAGTTCTTC. This translates into CASSPGRNEQFF.

The rearrangement uses TRBV19 and TRBJ2-3; TRBD2 might be the D (6 bases). Looked up from germline, CDR1 is LNHDA and CDR2 is SQIVND (reference sequence). The germline V and J ends were trimmed by 4 bases and 1 base, with 18 bases remaining between them. CDR3 length equals 17 residues. The CDR3 DNA is TGTGCCAGTAGTAGCCTGGCGGGACCAAGGGGCACAGATACGCAGTATTTT. Translation gives CASSSLAGPRGTDTQYF.

The chain is built from TRBV7-6 and TRBJ2-2, with D possibly being TRBD1 (5 bases). Germline V gene lookup returns CDR1 SGHVS and CDR2 FNYEAQ. The CDR3 consists of 14 residues. The V end was cut by 1 base, the J end by 6 bases, with 9 bases between. The DNA for the CDR3 is TGTGCCAGCAGCTTAGACAGGAGTCCCGGGGAGCTGTTTTTT. The encoded protein is CASSLDRSPGELFF. Full variable domain (missing parts from reference TRBV7-6 and TRBJ2-2): GAGVSQSPRYKVTKRGQDVALRCDPISGHVSLYWYRQALGQGPEFLTYFNYEAQQDKSGLPNDRFSAERPEGSISTLTIQRTEQRDSAMYRCASSLDRSPGELFFGEGSRLTVL.

The count of this clone is one. The chain employs TRBV24-1 and TRBJ1-5, with a possible D match to TRBD1 (6 bases). The CDR3 is 15 residues long. The V end was cut by 3 bases, the J end by 5 bases, with 13 bases between. Germline-derived CDR1 and CDR2 are KGHDR and SFDVKD. CDR3 in amino acids: CATSDRQERDQPQHF. Here the CDR3 DNA reads TGTGCCACCAGTGATAGACAGGAACGAGATCAGCCCCAGCATTTT.

The rearrangement joins TRBV5-1 to TRBJ1-1; the D gene is possibly TRBD1 (5 bases). Germline V gene data show CDR1 as SGHRS and CDR2 as YFSETQ. The CDR3 length is 11 residues. V gave up 5 bases and J gave up 11 bases, with 13 bases separating them. CDR3 sequence: CASRFETVAFF. CDR3 sequence (DNA): TGCGCCAGCAGGTTTGAGACAGTGGCTTTCTTT.

This sequence joins TRBV1 and TRBJ1-3. TRBV1 is reported as a pseudogene. This CDR3 has 17 residues. The CDR3 DNA sequence: TGCACCAGCAGCCTCGTTGAGGCGGAGTCCTCTGGAAACACCATATATTTT. The encoded protein is CTSSLVEAESSGNTIYF.

The rearrangement joins TRBV2 to TRBJ1-1; D not certain. V dropped 3 bases and J dropped 1 base, with 9 bases sitting between them. The CDR3 runs 14 residues. Germline CDR1 and CDR2: SNHLY and FYNNEI. CDR3: CASSEAPSNTEAFF. The CDR3, as DNA: TGTGCCAGCAGTGAGGCCCCCTCGAACACTGAAGCTTTCTTT. The whole variable domain, remainder taken from reference TRBV2 and TRBJ1-1, is EPEVTQTPSHQVTQMGQEVILRCVPISNHLYFYWYRQILGQKVEFLVSFYNNEISEKSEIFDDQFSVERPDGSNFTLKIRSTKLEDSAMYFCASSEAPSNTEAFFGQGTRLTVV.

In this sample, this clone turned up a few times. The chain uses TRBV9 and TRBJ1-1; 7 bases agree with TRBD1. Per germline, CDR1 SGDLS and CDR2 YYNGEE. Trimming at V came to 0 bases and at J to 1 base, leaving 3 bases not matched to a gene. CDR3 length equals 15 residues. CDR3 in amino acids: CASSVAPGGNTEAFF. The CDR3 DNA sequence: TGTGCCAGCAGCGTAGCTCCAGGGGGGAACACTGAAGCTTTCTTT. Complete variable domain (other parts from reference TRBV9 and TRBJ1-1): DSGVTQTPKHLITATGQRVTLRCSPRSGDLSVYWYQQSLDQGLQFLIQYYNGEERAKGNILERFSAQQFPDLHSELNLSSLELGDSALYFCASSVAPGGNTEAFFGQGTRLTVV.

The rearrangement joins TRBV6-5 to TRBJ1-1; a possible D gene is TRBD1 (5 bases). Looked up from germline, CDR1 is MNHEY and CDR2 is SVGAGI. CDR3 length: 15 residues. V was pared by 0 bases and J by 5 bases, with 13 bases between. Here the CDR3 reads CASSYSVGGGTEAFF. The DNA of the CDR3 is TGTGCCAGCAGTTACTCGGTGGGGGGTGGAACTGAAGCTTTCTTT.

This clone was seen only once. The chain employs TRBV5-1 and TRBJ2-7; D perhaps matches TRBD1 (5 bases). V was clipped by 4 bases and J by 0 bases, with 8 bases between them. The V gene's germline CDR1 is SGHRS and CDR2 YFSETQ. This CDR3 spans 13 amino acids. This chain's CDR3 is CASSTDSSYEQYF. In DNA, the CDR3 is TGCGCCAGCAGCACCGACAGCTCCTACGAGCAGTACTTC.

The V call is TRBV12-3 or TRBV12-4, the J call TRBJ2-1; D not certain. The CDR3 contains 11 residues. Trimming removed 8 bases from V and 4 bases from J, with 6 bases in between. The CDR3 bases are TGTGCCAGCCGGGTATACAATGAGCAGTTCTTC. Protein: CASRVYNEQFF.

This clone was seen only a few times. The V and J genes are TRBV28 and TRBJ1-5, with D uncertain. Per the germline V gene, CDR1 is MDHEN and CDR2 is SYDVKM. The ends were cut back, 4 bases at V and 5 bases at J, with 15 bases in the middle. The CDR3 is made up of 15 amino acids. Written as DNA, the CDR3 is TGTGCCAGCAGTTCACCGTGGACGGGGTATCAGCCCCAGCATTTT. It specifies CASSSPWTGYQPQHF. Full variable domain (outside the CDR3, taken from reference TRBV28 and TRBJ1-5): DVKVTQSSRYLVKRTGEKVFLECVQDMDHENMFWYRQDPGLGLRLIYFSYDVKMKEKGDIPEGYSVSREKKERFSLILESASTNQTSMYLCASSSPWTGYQPQHFGDGTRLSIL.

This clone was detected only a few times. The chain employs TRBV30 and TRBJ1-2; 8 nucleotides match TRBD1. With 1 base clipped from V and 0 bases from J, the junction kept 4 bases outside the gene matches. This CDR3 contains 15 residues. Germline V gives CDR1 GTSNPN, CDR2 SVGIG (reference sequence). Written as DNA, the CDR3 is TGTGCCTGGAGTGGCGGGACAGGAGCTAACTATGGCTACACCTTC. The encoded protein is CAWSGGTGANYGYTF.

The chain combines TRBV5-1 with TRBJ2-2, with D unclear. Germline V gene sequence: CDR1 SGHRS, CDR2 YFSETQ. The V end was cut by 3 bases, the J end by 2 bases, with 11 bases between. This CDR3 has 15 amino acids. CDR3 protein: CASSSLRVNTGELFF. The CDR3 DNA reads TGCGCCAGCAGCTCCCTGCGAGTCAACACCGGGGAGCTGTTTTTT.

The chain carries TRBV5-8 and TRBJ2-1, with 10 bases fitting TRBD2. CDR3 length: 16 residues. Germline V gives CDR1 SGHTS, CDR2 YDEGEE. V gave up 4 bases and J gave up 2 bases; unmatched junction bases: 6. CDR3 sequence: CASSRGLASTYNEQFF. CDR3 bases: TGTGCCAGCAGCAGGGGACTAGCGTCAACCTACAATGAGCAGTTCTTC.

This clone was observed once. The chain uses TRBV21-1 and TRBJ1-4; TRBD1, the D gene given by the table, was not confirmed from the DNA. TRBV21-1 is designated a pseudogene. The CDR3 length is 17 residues. CDR3 in amino acids: CASTPGQGFILGEKLFF. The CDR3 DNA sequence: TGTGCCAGCACCCCCGGACAGGGGTTTATTTTAGGTGAAAAACTGTTTTTT.

This chain links TRBV5-1 with TRBJ2-3, with 9 bases that match TRBD2. Germline V gene sequence: CDR1 SGHRS, CDR2 YFSETQ. The trim removed 5 bases at V and 2 bases at J, leaving 9 bases unmatched. The CDR3 is 16 amino acids. The CDR3 region is CASSQLLAGTTDTQYF. The CDR3, as DNA: TGCGCCAGCAGTCAACTTCTAGCGGGGACCACAGATACGCAGTATTTT.

The chain joins TRBV5-4 to TRBJ2-7; TRBD1 agrees at 8 bases. This CDR3 has 15 residues. After removal of 0 bases from V and 4 bases from J, the junction contained 6 bases not matched to a gene. CDR1 SGHNT and CDR2 YYREEE come from the germline V gene (reference sequence). The CDR3 bases are TGTGCCAGCAGCTTGGATCCAGGGGGCGGTTACGAGCAGTACTTC. It is translated as CASSLDPGGGYEQYF.

The V call is TRBV11-2, the J call TRBJ2-2; 10 nucleotides line up with TRBD1. This CDR3 spans 15 amino acids. V lost 4 bases, J lost 4 bases, and 3 bases stayed unmatched. CDR1 is SGHAT and CDR2 is FQNNGV in the germline V gene. CDR3 in DNA: TGTGCCAGCAGCTCCGGGACAGGGGTCACCGGGGAGCTGTTTTTT. Protein: CASSSGTGVTGELFF.